This is a list of T cell receptor beta chains from one sample in a study of T cells in Graves' hyperthyroidism and ophthalmopathy. In TCRdb, the multiplex PCR reads were re-called with MiXCR into one record per CDR3 protein. The sample lists around 690,000 distinct CDR3 sequences, less than 25% seen once, with about 35% in the top ten. The source material was blood. Receptors were obtained from a man aged 25-40 years with Graves' ophthalmopathy. CDR3s include the opening cysteine and the closing phenylalanine or tryptophan. Each record gives: CDR3 protein, CDR3 DNA, clone size, CDR3 length, D gene, V gene, J gene. A D gene is named only where the DNA matches it firmly. Clone size is given for some rows only: seen once, a few or many times, or a class if the clone is expanded.

CASSLSQGARKKLFF,TGTGCCAGCAGTTTATCACAGGGGGCGCGGAAAAAACTGTTTTTT,NA,15,TRBD1,TRBV6-2/TRBV6-3,TRBJ1-4
CSAVGDTGELFF,TGCAGTGCAGTGGGGGACACCGGGGAGCTGTTTTTT,NA,12,NA,TRBV20-1,TRBJ2-2
CASRGVGGPSTDTQYF,TGTGCCAGCAGGGGGGTAGGCGGACCTAGCACAGATACGCAGTATTTT,NA,16,NA,TRBV28,TRBJ2-3
CSAPRGGPTDTQYF,TGCAGTGCACCTCGCGGGGGGCCGACAGATACGCAGTATTTT,NA,14,TRBD2,TRBV20-1,TRBJ2-3
CASSQDRGVGELFF,TGTGCCAGCAGCCAAGACAGGGGAGTCGGGGAGCTGTTTTTT,NA,14,NA,TRBV4-2,TRBJ2-2
CASSIRRHLNTEAFF,TGTGCCAGTAGTATTCGGAGACACCTGAACACTGAAGCTTTCTTT,few,15,NA,TRBV19,TRBJ1-1
CATSPGTGSADTQYF,TGTGCCACCAGTCCCGGGACAGGGTCGGCAGATACGCAGTATTTT,NA,15,TRBD1,TRBV24-1,TRBJ2-3
CAISPSRQAGSYEQYF,TGTGCCATCAGCCCCAGTCGCCAGGCGGGATCCTACGAGCAGTACTTC,once,16,NA,TRBV10-3,TRBJ2-7
CATSRDQGQETQYF,TGTGCCACCAGCAGAGATCAGGGGCAGGAGACCCAGTACTTC,few,14,NA,TRBV15,TRBJ2-5
CASSERGERSYEQYF,TGTGCCAGCAGTGAACGAGGGGAAAGGTCCTACGAGCAGTACTTT,NA,15,NA,TRBV2,TRBJ2-7
CASTQSNGEQPQHF,TGTGCCAGCACCCAAAGCAATGGGGAGCAGCCCCAGCATTTT,NA,14,NA,TRBV6-2/TRBV6-3,TRBJ1-5
CASHSARLDSYEQYF,TGTGCCAGCCACTCTGCCAGACTAGACTCCTACGAGCAGTACTTC,many,15,NA,TRBV2,TRBJ2-7
CASSLGTSGSGWYNEQFF,TGCGCCAGCAGCTTGGGGACTAGCGGGAGCGGGTGGTACAATGAGCAGTTCTTC,many,18,TRBD2,TRBV5-1,TRBJ2-1
CASSEYSGSGTDTQYF,TGTGCCAGCAGTGAATATAGCGGGAGTGGAACAGATACGCAGTATTTT,NA,16,TRBD2,TRBV2,TRBJ2-3
CASRQGANTGELFF,TGTGCCAGCAGACAGGGGGCGAACACCGGGGAGCTGTTTTTT,many,14,TRBD1,TRBV12-3/TRBV12-4,TRBJ2-2
CASSPFFREGKYNEQFF,TGTGCCAGCAGTCCTTTTTTCCGGGAGGGTAAATACAATGAGCAGTTCTTC,NA,17,TRBD2,TRBV6-1,TRBJ2-1
CASSLKGDNEQFF,TGTGCCAGCAGTTTAAAAGGAGACAATGAGCAGTTCTTC,few,13,NA,TRBV27,TRBJ2-1
CASRVDYGYTF,TGTGCCAGCAGGGTTGACTATGGCTACACCTTC,NA,11,NA,TRBV2,TRBJ1-2
CASSQDGVAGGFGSETQYF,TGCGCCAGCAGCCAAGATGGGGTAGCGGGAGGCTTCGGGAGTGAGACCCAGTACTTC,NA,19,TRBD2,TRBV4-1,TRBJ2-5
CASSLPQNTEAFF,TGCGCCAGCAGCCTCCCCCAAAACACTGAAGCTTTCTTT,NA,13,NA,TRBV5-1,TRBJ1-1
CASSQEGGRHNEQFF,TGCGCCAGCAGCCAAGAGGGCGGGAGGCATAATGAGCAGTTCTTC,NA,15,TRBD2,TRBV4-1,TRBJ2-1
CASSFGQGGSTEAFF,TGTGCCAGCAGTTTCGGGCAGGGCGGGTCCACTGAAGCTTTCTTT,NA,15,NA,TRBV12-3/TRBV12-4,TRBJ1-1
CSAHGQTDTQYF,TGCAGTGCTCATGGACAGACAGATACGCAGTATTTT,few,12,NA,TRBV20-1,TRBJ2-3
CASSQTSSGFNEQFF,TGCGCCAGCAGCCAGACCTCTAGCGGGTTCAATGAGCAGTTCTTC,NA,15,TRBD2,TRBV4-3,TRBJ2-1
CASSLRQYGYTF,TGTGCCAGCAGTTTACGACAGTATGGCTACACCTTC,NA,12,NA,TRBV12-3/TRBV12-4,TRBJ1-2
CASSYESSSYNEQFF,TGTGCCAGCTCATATGAGAGTAGCTCCTACAATGAGCAGTTCTTC,few,15,NA,TRBV18,TRBJ2-1
CAITPSTGREQYF,TGTGCCATCACCCCCTCGACAGGGCGCGAGCAGTACTTC,few,13,TRBD1,TRBV10-3,TRBJ2-7
CASSSILAGGSDTQYF,TGTGCCAGCAGCTCCATTCTAGCGGGAGGGTCAGATACGCAGTATTTT,few,16,TRBD2,TRBV6-1,TRBJ2-3
CASSLRLGYNEQFF,TGCGCCAGCAGTCTAAGGTTAGGGTACAATGAGCAGTTCTTC,many,14,NA,TRBV5-1,TRBJ2-1
CARQGTAGANVLTF,TGTGCCAGACAGGGCACGGCTGGGGCCAACGTCCTGACTTTC,few,14,NA,TRBV11-3,TRBJ2-6
CASAGGGTSGYEQYF,TGTGCCAGCGCAGGGGGGGGGACTAGCGGCTACGAGCAGTACTTC,NA,15,TRBD2,TRBV28,TRBJ2-7
CAWSPSYRRSPLHF,TGTGCCTGGAGCCCAAGCTACAGGCGGTCACCCCTCCACTTT,NA,14,NA,TRBV30,TRBJ1-6
CASSLAGVPTDTQYF,TGTGCCAGCAGCTTAGCGGGCGTTCCCACAGATACGCAGTATTTT,many,15,NA,TRBV7-3,TRBJ2-3
CSVEDLWSGRRSADTQYF,TGCAGCGTTGAAGATCTTTGGAGCGGGAGGCGGTCGGCAGATACGCAGTATTTT,NA,18,TRBD2,TRBV29-1,TRBJ2-3
CSAQQGMNTEAFF,TGCAGTGCCCAACAGGGTATGAACACTGAAGCTTTCTTT,NA,13,NA,TRBV20-1,TRBJ1-1
CATTSGAFNEQFF,TGTGCCACGACTAGCGGAGCCTTTAATGAGCAGTTCTTC,NA,13,TRBD2,TRBV7-2,TRBJ2-1
CASSQGRQGPLAYQPQHF,TGCGCCAGCAGCCAGGGGAGACAGGGCCCCCTTGCCTATCAGCCCCAGCATTTT,few,18,TRBD1,TRBV4-1,TRBJ1-5
CASSVDMGAGELFF,TGTGCCAGCAGCGTAGATATGGGGGCCGGGGAGCTGTTTTTT,NA,14,NA,TRBV9,TRBJ2-2
CASSVGGGGYIGELFF,TGTGCCAGCAGCGTAGGGGGCGGAGGTTATATCGGGGAGCTGTTTTTT,NA,16,NA,TRBV9,TRBJ2-2
CASSLGTSGNIQYF,TGTGCCAGCAGCTTGGGGACTAGCGGAAACATTCAGTACTTC,NA,14,TRBD2,TRBV7-2,TRBJ2-4
CASSPLEVNIQYF,TGTGCCAGCAGCCCTCTTGAGGTGAACATTCAGTACTTC,many,13,NA,TRBV6-1,TRBJ2-4
CASSLRASGSGSGELFF,TGCGCCAGCAGCTTGAGGGCTAGCGGGAGTGGAAGCGGGGAGCTGTTTTTT,few,17,TRBD2,TRBV5-1,TRBJ2-2
CASSLDYRLNSPLHF,TGTGCCAGCAGCTTAGATTACAGGCTTAATTCACCCCTCCACTTT,NA,15,NA,TRBV7-8,TRBJ1-6
CASRPSREGYEQYF,TGTGCCAGCAGGCCCTCGAGGGAGGGCTACGAGCAGTACTTC,many,14,TRBD2,TRBV13,TRBJ2-7
CASSHGLAVYNEQFF,TGTGCCAGCAGCCACGGACTAGCGGTGTACAATGAGCAGTTCTTC,NA,15,TRBD2,TRBV7-8,TRBJ2-1
CASSPDRGKDTGELFF,TGTGCCAGCAGCCCTGACAGGGGGAAAGACACCGGGGAGCTGTTTTTT,once,16,TRBD1,TRBV7-9,TRBJ2-2
CASIPGQHYEQYF,TGTGCCAGCATACCGGGACAGCACTACGAGCAGTACTTC,many,13,TRBD1,TRBV6-2/TRBV6-3,TRBJ2-7